This TCR beta chain is from a study of T cell clones after liver transplantation. Whole-study context: A pre-transplant mixed lymphocyte reaction with TCRbeta sequencing defined graft-donor-reactive clones followed in post-transplant blood. Graft-donor-reactive sequences were compared with third-party-reactive TCRbeta sequences from pre-transplant mixed lymphocyte reactions. At least one year of complete immunosuppression withdrawal without enzymes over twice normal defined tolerance. Notes on the study in general: In 5 of 8 subjects, circulating graft-donor-reactive CD4 TCRbeta sequences fell significantly after transplant.

For this clone: Its specificity is not known. The junction departs from the called germline gene at one end, perhaps through a read error.

The method was immunoSEQ multiplex PCR; TCRdb's version includes in-frame clones alone and lacks a portion of them. This sample carries tens of thousands of clones, 71% of them seen once, and the ten largest clones take over 12%. Looked up from germline, CDR1 is SGHTA and CDR2 is FQGNSA. The CDR3 spans 12 residues. The rearrangement uses TRBV7-2 and TRBJ1-2; TRBD1 matches at 8 bases. The sequence was collected from a human donor who received a liver transplant. The input for sequencing was CD4+ T cells from blood, taken before liver transplant. CDR3 residues: CASSLARGQVSF. As DNA, the CDR3 is TGTGCCAGCAGCTTAGCCCGGGGACAGGTTTCCTTC.